The T cell receptor (beta chain) under discussion was sequenced for a study of OX40 agonist ivuxolimab in advanced cancers. Concerning the study at large: Ivuxolimab was an agonistic, fully human IgG2 monoclonal antibody directed against OX40 (CD134), a costimulatory receptor. Intravenous ivuxolimab was administered to patients every 2 weeks at six dose levels: 0.01, 0.1, 0.3, 1.5, 3 and 10 mg/kg. Of the approximately 53 patients in dose escalation, about 20 had hepatocellular carcinoma, some 15 had melanoma, 9 had renal cell carcinoma and 9 had head and neck cancer. A male proportion of roughly 80% and a mean age of around 60 years, ranging from 23 to 79, were recorded for the dose-escalation cohort. Prior anti-PD-1, anti-PD-L1 or anti-CTLA-4 therapy was permitted, and about 40% of dose-escalation patients had received checkpoint inhibitors. Partial responses were achieved by three dose-escalation patients, of whom one had hepatocellular carcinoma and two had cutaneous melanoma. The purpose of peripheral TCRbeta sequencing was to test whether ivuxolimab changed TCR sequence diversity and led to clonal T-cell expansion. The paper describes the monotherapy dose-escalation part (N of about 55 patients) of the phase I trial of ivuxolimab.

Regarding this clone: Its antigen target is currently unknown. Nothing much larger sits one base from this clone, and base qualities are not available.

Overall results and qualifications from the work: Low levels of normalized T-cell clonal expansion were also shown by some nonresponding patients. After ivuxolimab, expanded clones were on average more numerous among CD8+ T cells than among CD4+ T cells. At doses of 0.1 to 3.0 mg/kg, clonal expansion of both CD4+ and CD8+ blood T cells was observed from baseline to week 6. Antigen specificity was not determined for the clonally expanded peripheral T cells. Partial responders in the 0.1-3.0 mg/kg groups had among the lowest normalized peripheral clonal expansion, especially among CD8+ T cells.

The trial excluded patients who had a history of autoimmune disease or who were on systemic immunosuppression. Peripheral blood for TCR sequencing was collected from all dose cohorts at baseline, on cycle 4 day 1, and on cycle 7 day 1. Samples came from an open-label, multicenter, first-in-human phase I dose-escalation trial of ivuxolimab. Adults with locally advanced or metastatic melanoma, renal cell carcinoma, hepatocellular carcinoma or head and neck squamous cell carcinoma were enrolled in the trial. Before TCR sequencing, CD4+ T cells and CD8+ T cells from peripheral blood were sorted into separate populations. For sequencing of the TCRbeta CDR3 region, genomic DNA was extracted from the sorted cells. TCRbeta CDR3 regions were sequenced using the immunoSEQ Assay. TCRdb's version of the immuneACCESS table is confined to in-frame rearrangements and falls short of the full clone set. An unresolved V gene accounts for under half of the shortfall where checked; the remainder is of unknown origin. Counted in this sample were about 35,000 clones; about 92% of them appeared once. Clones ranked in the top ten supply more than 30% of the sample.

Between the V and J ends, shortened by 7 bases and 7 bases respectively, the junction contains 10 bases. CDR1 and CDR2, looked up from the germline V gene, are SNHLY and FYNNEI. The CDR3 sequence holds 11 residues, the cysteine and phenylalanine included. The kept DNA is CDR3 alone, 33 bases in frame from the first base. The sequence came from an adult with an advanced solid tumor such as melanoma, head and neck, liver or kidney cancer. This sequence uses TRBV2 and TRBJ1-2; the D gene assignment is ambiguous. This specimen was CD4+ or CD8+ T cells sorted from blood, taken in a trial of the OX40 agonist ivuxolimab. CDR3 protein: CASIGPGGYTF. The DNA sequence is as follows: TGTGCCAGCATCGGTCCTGGTGGCTACACCTTC.